The 15 T cell receptor beta chains listed next were all sequenced from one sample in a study of cytomegalovirus exposure and HLA in healthy donors. The PCR ran on 60 Vbeta and 13 Jbeta primers. Assay used: immunoSEQ multiplex PCR; TCRdb lists only in-frame clones, some missing. The table records about 150,000 clones, about four fifths of them present only once. What was sequenced was PBMCs. The receptors stem from a man aged 25-45 years in good health.

J is TRBJ2-5 and V is TRBV10-1, with 9 bases that match TRBD1. Looked up from germline, CDR1 is WNHNN and CDR2 is SYGVQD (reference sequence). V lost 6 bases to trimming and J lost 5 bases; unmatched junction nucleotides: 7. CDR3 length equals 14 residues. CDR3 nucleotide sequence: TGCGCCAGCAGACGGGACAGGGTTGGGGAGACCCAGTACTTC. Translation gives CASRRDRVGETQYF.

This clone has a single count. This rearrangement joins TRBV18 to TRBJ2-7; maybe TRBD2 (6 bases). V lost 3 bases, J lost 2 bases, and 17 bases lay in between. Per the germline V gene, CDR1 is KGHSH and CDR2 is LQKENI. CDR3 length: 16 amino acids. The CDR3 region is CASSPTGLATPYEQYF. Here the CDR3 DNA reads TGTGCCAGCTCACCTACGGGGCTAGCGACACCCTACGAGCAGTACTTC.

The chain employs TRBV15 and TRBJ2-1, with 9 bases lining up with TRBD2. Per the germline V gene, CDR1 is LNHNV and CDR2 is YYDKDF (reference sequence). The CDR3 runs to 16 residues. V shed 6 bases, J shed 2 bases, and the junction held 8 bases outside the gene matches. The CDR3 protein is CATRGTGLAPYNEQFF. In nucleotides, the CDR3 is TGTGCCACCAGAGGGACGGGACTAGCTCCCTACAATGAGCAGTTCTTC.

The V and J genes are TRBV4-1 and TRBJ1-1; no clear D gene. The CDR3 contains 18 residues. Trimming left V 1 base short and J 0 bases short, with 18 bases between. In germline, CDR1 is MGHRA, CDR2 YSYEKL. Here the CDR3 DNA reads TGCGCCAGCAGCCAAGTAGGTTTGAGTGGAGGGTTGAACACTGAAGCTTTCTTT. Amino acid sequence: CASSQVGLSGGLNTEAFF.

This clone was counted only a few times. J is TRBJ2-1 and V is TRBV11-2; D might be TRBD1 (6 bases). Germline lookup yields CDR1 SGHAT and CDR2 FQNNGV. This CDR3 has 15 amino acids. Trimming took off 5 bases at V and 2 bases at J, with 13 bases between the two ends. CDR3 amino acids: CASSPLRGTYNEQFF. The CDR3 coding sequence is TGTGCCAGCAGCCCGCTCAGGGGCACCTACAATGAGCAGTTCTTC.

The chain joins TRBV9 to TRBJ2-1; TRBD2 matches at 12 bases. J was trimmed by 5 bases and V by 0 bases; bases with no gene match: 15. The germline V gene encodes CDR1 SGDLS and CDR2 YYNGEE. The CDR3 runs to 20 residues. The CDR3 DNA is TGTGCCAGCAGCGTAGTGGGACTAGCGGGTCACGGGGGAAGGGACAATGAGCAGTTCTTC. This sequence encodes CASSVVGLAGHGGRDNEQFF.

This chain uses TRBV7-9 with TRBJ1-2, with unresolved D. The germline CDR1 and CDR2 sequences are SEHNR and FQNEAQ (reference sequence). Trimming removed 5 bases from V and 1 base from J, with 14 bases in between. The CDR3 consists of 15 residues. The CDR3 bases are TGTGCCAGCAGCACGAACTCCGGGTTTAACTATGGCTACACCTTC. Protein product: CASSTNSGFNYGYTF.

The chain carries TRBV5-4 and TRBJ2-1, with 8 bases that match TRBD2. Germline V gene data show CDR1 as SGHNT and CDR2 as YYREEE (reference sequence). The CDR3 loop spans 16 amino acids. V shed 4 bases and J 3 bases; nucleotides not matched to a gene: 9. The chain's CDR3 is CASSGLPGLDYNEQFF. CDR3 bases: TGTGCCAGCAGCGGTTTACCGGGACTAGACTACAATGAGCAGTTCTTC.

The CDR3 DNA reads as TGTGCCAGCAGCTTGGCGGGGGCAGTCGGAAACACCATATATTTT. Its protein product is CASSLAGAVGNTIYF. V usage is TRBV7-9 and J usage is TRBJ1-3; possible D gene TRBD1, 6 bases. Trimming took off 3 bases at V and 4 bases at J, with 13 bases between the two ends. The CDR3 sequence is 15 residues long. Germline loops: CDR1 SEHNR, CDR2 FQNEAQ (reference sequence).

The chain carries TRBV7-9 and TRBJ1-1; possible D gene TRBD1, 5 bases. This CDR3 is 14 amino acids long. The V end lost 3 bases, the J end lost 1 base, and 9 bases lay between the germline ends. In germline, CDR1 is SEHNR, CDR2 FQNEAQ (reference sequence). This chain's CDR3 is CASSLRGENTEAFF. Here the CDR3 DNA reads TGTGCCAGCAGCTTGCGGGGGGAGAACACTGAAGCTTTCTTT.

The chain combines TRBV19 with TRBJ1-2; 8 bases map to TRBD1. Germline loops: CDR1 LNHDA, CDR2 SQIVND (reference sequence). This CDR3 comprises 19 residues. V lost 3 bases to trimming and J lost 4 bases; unmatched junction nucleotides: 19. CDR3 sequence (DNA): TGTGCCAGTAGTATGGGGGACAGGTGGAAAGAGCTTGGGACCTATGGCTACACCTTC. This translates into CASSMGDRWKELGTYGYTF.

This clone was picked up one time. This chain joins TRBV15 and TRBJ2-1, with D possibly being TRBD2 (7 bases). Germline V gene sequence: CDR1 LNHNV, CDR2 YYDKDF (reference sequence). Trimming stripped 0 bases from V and 13 bases from J, with 19 bases between. CDR3 length equals 15 residues. CDR3 loop: CATSRDRGQGGTQFF. CDR3 sequence (DNA): TGTGCCACCAGCAGAGATCGGGGGCAGGGAGGGACCCAGTTCTTC.

This clone was detected only a few times. The chain couples TRBV4-1 to TRBJ1-3, with unresolved D. The V end was cut by 0 bases, the J end by 2 bases, with 17 bases between. The CDR3 length is 18 residues. Germline V gene data show CDR1 as MGHRA and CDR2 as YSYEKL. The CDR3 nucleotides read TGCGCCAGCAGCCAAGATCGTCGGGGAGTCCTTCCTGGAAACACCATATATTTT. Encoded protein: CASSQDRRGVLPGNTIYF.

The rearrangement uses TRBV5-1 and TRBJ2-3; 7 bases fit TRBD2. Germline-derived CDR1 and CDR2 are SGHRS and YFSETQ. V shed 6 bases and J 2 bases; nucleotides not matched to a gene: 6. The CDR3 totals 14 residues. DNA for the CDR3: TGCGCCAGCATGACGGGAGGCCTCACAGATACGCAGTATTTT. Translation gives CASMTGGLTDTQYF.

This clone was detected a few times. This chain links TRBV18 with TRBJ2-5; 7 bases fit TRBD1. This CDR3 contains 15 residues. The V and J ends lost 8 bases and 4 bases, in that order; junction bases with no gene match: 13. Per germline, CDR1 KGHSH and CDR2 LQKENI. The CDR3 sequence: CASQTDPGTVETQYF. The CDR3 region has the DNA TGTGCCAGCCAAACCGACCCGGGGACAGTAGAGACCCAGTACTTC. The whole variable domain, remainder taken from reference TRBV18 and TRBJ2-5, is NAGVMQNPRHLVRRRGQEARLRCSPMKGHSHVYWYRQLPEEGLKFMVYLQKENIIDESGMPKERFSAEFPKEGPSILRIQQVVRGDSAAYFCASQTDPGTVETQYFGPGTRLLVL.